These 3 T cell receptor beta chains originate from one sample sequenced in a study of T cells after yellow fever vaccination (dated by TCRdb to between 2018 and 2020). The sample's treatment or condition, from its label and the paper: live attenuated yellow fever vaccine strain. The protocol used for the library was 5' RACE. The sample was run on an Illumina NovaSeq 6000. TCRdb itself trimmed the public reads at Q25 with fastp, ran MiXCR and retained productive beta chains. Rows with a matching CDR3 protein are joined into one entry that keeps the most common DNA and genes. The sample table records 300,000 or so distinct CDR3 sequences; 3% to 4.5% of these occur just once. In total, the top ten clones hold 20% to 30% of the sample. Source: PBMCs, taken 5 days after the yellow fever booster vaccination. Receptors originate from a man aged 18 to 30 who received the YFV17D yellow fever vaccine.

The chain combines TRBV5-1 with TRBJ2-2, with a weak D call TRBD2 (6 bases). The V gene's germline CDR1 is SGHRS and CDR2 YFSETQ. This CDR3 has 16 residues. V dropped 3 bases and J dropped 0 bases, with 12 bases sitting between them. CDR3 bases: TGCGCCAGCAGCTGGCCGGACTACTCGAACACCGGGGAGCTGTTTTTT. This translates into CASSWPDYSNTGELFF. The whole variable domain, filled in from reference TRBV5-1 and TRBJ2-2, reads KAGVTQTPRYLIKTRGQQVTLSCSPISGHRSVSWYQQTPGQGLQFLFEYFSETQRNKGNFPGRFSGRQFSNSRSEMNVSTLELGDSALYLCASSWPDYSNTGELFFGEGSRLTVL.

This clonotype was counted between two and nine times. V gene TRBV5-1 combines with J gene TRBJ1-6; D uncertain. The CDR3 is made up of 14 amino acids. V lost 0 bases to trimming and J lost 6 bases, with 7 bases between them. CDR1 SGHRS and CDR2 YFSETQ come from the germline V gene. This CDR3 is CASSLEGINSPLHF. CDR3 sequence (DNA): TGCGCCAGCAGCTTGGAGGGCATTAATTCACCCCTCCACTTT.

In the case of this clonotype: A much larger clone is a single base away; this may be a read error. The CDR3 end shows no conserved phenylalanine or tryptophan, and so a read error is likely. The rearrangement links TRBV5-1 to TRBJ2-7; D possibly uses TRBD1 or TRBD2 (5 bases each). Per germline, CDR1 SGHRS and CDR2 YFSETQ. CDR3 length equals 15 residues. V lost 4 bases and J 0 bases, leaving 14 bases between the germline ends. The CDR3 coding sequence is TGCGCCAGCAGCCGGGGACCTAAGAGCTCCTACGAGCAGTACATC. Residues: CASSRGPKSSYEQYI.